A selection of T cell receptor beta chains follows, all from one sample in a study of post-analysis software for immune sequencing data. TCRdb ran MiXCR on the PCR reads and lists one entry per CDR3 protein. The repertoire includes about 210,000 distinct CDR3 sequences, approximately 29% of them detected once, and roughly 3.5% sits in the top ten. The source material was blood. The origin of the receptors is a girl aged 2-17 years with multiple sclerosis. Each CDR3 is given with its conserved first and last residue. Fields, in order: D gene, clone size, V gene, J gene, CDR3 DNA, CDR3 protein. D genes are given only for firm matches. The size of a clone is reported for some rows only, either as once, few or many, or as a class for expanded clones.

TRBD1	few	TRBV4-1	TRBJ2-7	TGCGCCAGCAGCCAAGATAGGGGGACAGTTTTATCCTACGAGCAGTACTTC	CASSQDRGTVLSYEQYF
TRBD2	many	TRBV4-1	TRBJ2-3	TGCGCCAGCAGCCAAGGCTTAGCGGGGGATACGCAGTATTTT	CASSQGLAGDTQYF
-	many	TRBV27	TRBJ2-4	TGTGCCAGCAGTTGGGGGATAGGAAACATTCAGTACTTC	CASSWGIGNIQYF
-	-	TRBV29-1	TRBJ1-2	TGCGGCTCGCGGCAGTCTAACTATGGCTACACCTTC	CGSRQSNYGYTF
-	few	TRBV5-1	TRBJ2-1	TGCGCCAGCAGACCAGAGACAACCTACAATGAGCAGTTCTTC	CASRPETTYNEQFF
-	many	TRBV5-5	TRBJ2-6	TGTGCCAGCAGCTTTCCTAGCGAGGCACCTGGGGCCAACGTCCTGACTTTC	CASSFPSEAPGANVLTF
-	many	TRBV3-1	TRBJ2-3	TGTGCCAGCAGCCCCCGCGGCACAGATACGCAGTATTTT	CASSPRGTDTQYF
-	-	TRBV14	TRBJ1-5	TGTGCCAGCGGCCAACATGGGAATAGCCAGCATTTT	CASGQHGNSQHF
TRBD2	-	TRBV30	TRBJ2-3	TGTGCCGGGAGGGCCAGCACAGATACGCAGTATTTT	CAGRASTDTQYF
TRBD1	-	TRBV7-2	TRBJ2-7	TGTGCCAGCAGCCAAGGACAGGGTGGCCGATCTACCTACGAGCAGTACTTC	CASSQGQGGRSTYEQYF
TRBD1	-	TRBV2	TRBJ1-2	TGTGCCAGCAGCCCCAGGACAGGGCTAAACTATGGCTACACCTTC	CASSPRTGLNYGYTF
-	-	TRBV29-1	TRBJ1-1	TGCAGCGTTGGTTTGGGGAACACTGAAGCTTTCTTT	CSVGLGNTEAFF
TRBD2	few	TRBV29-1	TRBJ2-1	TGCAGCGTTGGAGGCCATGGGAGGGGCGGGAGATCCTACAATGAGCAGTTCTTC	CSVGGHGRGGRSYNEQFF
-	once	TRBV7-3	TRBJ1-1	TGTGCCAGCAAGGGTCTGCGGGGACTTGACACTGAAGCTTTCTTT	CASKGLRGLDTEAFF
TRBD1	-	TRBV5-1	TRBJ1-1	TGCGCCAGCAGCTCGGGACAGGGCTTCACTGAAGCTTTCTTT	CASSSGQGFTEAFF
-	-	TRBV6-1	TRBJ2-5	TGTGCCAGCAGTGAATGGGGAGGATTCGGGGAGACCCAGTACTTC	CASSEWGGFGETQYF
TRBD2	few	TRBV20-1	TRBJ2-7	TGCAGTGCTAGAGTCGGGCTAGCGGGTACCTACGAGCAGTACTTC	CSARVGLAGTYEQYF
-	few	TRBV10-2	TRBJ2-7	TGCGCCAGCAGTGAGGTCGTCGGCGAGCAGTACTTC	CASSEVVGEQYF
-	few	TRBV20-1	TRBJ2-2	TGCAGTGCCCCGGGTGGACGTACTAGCACCGGGGAGCTGTTTTTT	CSAPGGRTSTGELFF
-	-	TRBV29-1	TRBJ2-5	TGCGGCGTTTTACCGGGACAAGGACAAGAGACCCAGTACTTC	CGVLPGQGQETQYF
-	many	TRBV7-9	TRBJ2-3	TGTGCCAGCAGCTTACTCGATACGCAGTATTTT	CASSLLDTQYF
-	few	TRBV5-1	TRBJ1-5	TGCGCCAGCAGCCCCGCACCCGAGGAGCCCCAGCATTTT	CASSPAPEEPQHF
TRBD1	many	TRBV12-3/TRBV12-4	TRBJ1-1	TGTGCCAGCAGTTTCGGACAGGGGACTGAAGCTTTCTTT	CASSFGQGTEAFF
-	many	TRBV5-1	TRBJ2-3	TGCGCCAGCAGCTTCGTCCCCACAGATACGCAGTATTTT	CASSFVPTDTQYF
TRBD2	many	TRBV12-3/TRBV12-4	TRBJ2-5	TGTGCCAGCAGCCTACCGGCGGGGGGGACCCAGTACTTC	CASSLPAGGTQYF
-	-	TRBV7-9	TRBJ1-2	TGTGCCAGCAGCTGGGACGGTTTAACTGGCTACACCTTC	CASSWDGLTGYTF